This passage covers 8 T cell receptor beta chains from one sample sequenced in a study of blood T cell repertoires in COVID-19 (dated by TCRdb to 2018 to 2021). Libraries were prepared through the immunoSEQ multiplex PCR assay. Sourced from immuneACCESS, this table was stored by TCRdb with only in-frame sequences that have V and J called. A share of the clones is absent; for the studies checked, an unresolved V gene accounts for under half, and the remainder has no known explanation. The sample table lists fewer than 350,000 clones, 85% of them with a count of one. The ten most abundant clones make up around 7.2% of the sample. The sample consisted of peripheral blood. These receptors were taken from a human donor in a cohort sampled during active COVID-19.

The chain links TRBV7-9 to TRBJ1-5, with a possible D match to TRBD1 (5 bases). Germline CDR1 is SEHNR and CDR2 is FQNEAQ (reference sequence). This CDR3 comprises 13 residues. Trimming pared 0 bases from V and 6 bases from J, leaving 6 bases between. CDR3 residues: CASSLAQGQPQHF. The CDR3 DNA reads TGTGCCAGCAGCTTAGCCCAGGGTCAGCCCCAGCATTTT.

The chain has TRBV9 and TRBJ2-7; D possibly corresponds to TRBD1 (6 bases). In germline, CDR1 is SGDLS, CDR2 YYNGEE. V was trimmed by 4 bases and J by 7 bases, leaving 15 bases between them. The CDR3 is 13 amino acids. The CDR3 nucleotides are TGTGCCAGCAGCCCGGACAGTTCTGGGGAGCAGTACTTC. Translating gives CASSPDSSGEQYF.

The chain has TRBV3-1 (or the pseudogene TRBV3-2) and TRBJ2-2; D may be TRBD2 (5 bases). The germline V gene has CDR1 LGHDT and CDR2 YNNKEL (reference sequence). V gave up 0 bases and J gave up 5 bases, with 13 bases separating them. This CDR3 is 16 amino acids long. The CDR3 sequence is CASSQEVSWRTGELFF. CDR3 in DNA: TGTGCCAGCAGCCAAGAAGTCAGTTGGAGGACCGGGGAGCTGTTTTTT.

V gene TRBV7-2 combines with J gene TRBJ2-3; no definite D call. Trimming pared 3 bases from V and 1 base from J, leaving 11 bases between. The CDR3 has 15 amino acids. Germline V gives CDR1 SGHTA, CDR2 FQGNSA. CDR3: CASSFRYLGTDTQYF. The CDR3 coding sequence is TGTGCCAGCAGCTTTAGATATCTAGGCACAGATACGCAGTATTTT.

V gene TRBV21-1 combines with J gene TRBJ1-4; the D call in the table, TRBD1, was not verified against the DNA. TRBV21-1 is termed a pseudogene. The CDR3 has 15 residues. This CDR3 is CASSCGQGGKEKLFF. The CDR3 coding sequence is TGTGCCAGCAGCTGTGGACAGGGAGGTAAGGAAAAACTGTTTTTT.

A single count supports this clone. The chain combines TRBV5-1 with TRBJ1-1; the D is unclear. Trimming cost V 0 bases and J 2 bases, with 8 bases left between them. The length of the CDR3 is 14 residues. Germline V gene data show CDR1 as SGHRS and CDR2 as YFSETQ. This CDR3 is CASSLATENTEAFF. CDR3 bases: TGCGCCAGCAGCTTGGCAACAGAAAACACTGAAGCTTTCTTT. Variable domain in full (rest from reference TRBV5-1 and TRBJ1-1): KAGVTQTPRYLIKTRGQQVTLSCSPISGHRSVSWYQQTPGQGLQFLFEYFSETQRNKGNFPGRFSGRQFSNSRSEMNVSTLELGDSALYLCASSLATENTEAFFGQGTRLTVV.

The V and J genes are TRBV9 and TRBJ1-2; the match to TRBD1 covers 8 bases. The junction had 4 bases not matched to a gene; V was cut back by 4 bases and J by 2 bases. The germline V gene has CDR1 SGDLS and CDR2 YYNGEE. This CDR3 spans 14 amino acids. The CDR3 sequence is CASSTRTGNYGYTF. Written as DNA, the CDR3 is TGTGCCAGCAGCACCCGGACAGGGAACTATGGCTACACCTTC.

The gene calls are TRBV2 and TRBJ2-1, with TRBD1 as a possible D gene (5 bases). Germline values: CDR1 SNHLY, CDR2 FYNNEI. The CDR3 sequence is 14 residues long. Trimming took off 6 bases at V and 6 bases at J, with 15 bases between the two ends. The CDR3 is CASRSTGLPNEQFF. DNA of the CDR3: TGTGCCAGCAGGTCCACAGGTCTTCCCAATGAGCAGTTCTTC.